What follows are 32 T cell receptor beta chains derived from one specimen sequenced in a study of T cells in localized non-small cell lung cancer. Assay used: immunoSEQ multiplex PCR; TCRdb lists only in-frame clones, some missing. The data hold approximately 4,400 clones, with about 27% observed a single time. Material: lung tumor tissue, obtained before any cancer treatment. These receptors originate from a man aged 35 to 70 with stage III squamous cell lung carcinoma.

This chain joins TRBV18 and TRBJ2-3; 7 nucleotides align to TRBD2. The CDR3 covers 15 residues. Germline CDR1 reads KGHSH; CDR2 reads LQKENI. V lost 3 bases and J lost 0; bases outside the gene matches: 3. CDR3 sequence: CASSPGLTSTDTQYF. The CDR3 bases are TGTGCCAGCTCACCGGGACTAACTAGCACAGATACGCAGTATTTT. The whole variable domain, remainder taken from reference TRBV18 and TRBJ2-3, is NAGVMQNPRHLVRRRGQEARLRCSPMKGHSHVYWYRQLPEEGLKFMVYLQKENIIDESGMPKERFSAEFPKEGPSILRIQQVVRGDSAAYFCASSPGLTSTDTQYFGPGTRLTVL.

The V call is TRBV11-3, the J call TRBJ1-1; 8 bases match TRBD1. This CDR3 comprises 15 residues. V was pared by 5 bases and J by 7 bases, with 12 bases of the junction left unmatched. Germline V gene data show CDR1 as SGHNT and CDR2 as YENEEA. Here the CDR3 DNA reads TGTGCCAGCAGCGACCCCGGACAGGGAATTATTGAAGCTTTCTTT. This translates into CASSDPGQGIIEAFF.

The genes are TRBV12-5 and TRBJ1-1; D gene uncertain. The CDR3 loop spans 14 amino acids. V lost 0 bases and J lost 2, with 7 bases in between. The germline V gene encodes CDR1 LGHNT and CDR2 FRNRAP. In nucleotides, the CDR3 is TGTGCTAGTGGTTTGGTACCGGGCAACACTGAAGCTTTCTTT. It encodes CASGLVPGNTEAFF.

The V call is TRBV11-3, the J call TRBJ1-1; maybe TRBD1 (5 bases). The CDR3 runs 14 residues. Germline V gene lookup returns CDR1 SGHNT and CDR2 YENEEA. V shed 3 bases and J shed 0 bases, with 8 bases lying between them. CDR3 amino acids: CASSLGLMNTEAFF. The CDR3 bases are TGTGCCAGCAGCTTGGGACTGATGAACACTGAAGCTTTCTTT.

This clone was found a few times. This chain uses TRBV6-8 with TRBJ1-1; D is unclear. Germline assignment: CDR1 MNHGY and CDR2 SAAAGT. Trimming took off 4 bases at V and 1 base at J, with 7 bases between the two ends. CDR3 length equals 13 residues. The CDR3 sequence: CASSWKANTEAFF. DNA for the CDR3: TGTGCCAGCAGTTGGAAGGCGAACACTGAAGCTTTCTTT.

The CDR3 DNA follows: TGTGCCTGGAGTGGAGGGAGGGATTCACCCCTCCACTTT. This codes for CAWSGGRDSPLHF. The chain links TRBV30 to TRBJ1-6; no clear D gene. Germline CDR1 reads GTSNPN; CDR2 reads SVGIG (reference sequence). V shed 1 base and J shed 8 bases, with 9 bases lying between them. This CDR3 is 13 amino acids long.

The chain links TRBV11-3 to TRBJ2-3; D is possibly TRBD1 or TRBD2 (6 bases each). Trimming took off 3 bases at V and 6 bases at J, with 19 bases between the two ends. Per the germline V gene, CDR1 is SGHNT and CDR2 is YENEEA. The CDR3 loop spans 16 amino acids. In DNA form, the CDR3 reads TGTGCCAGCAGCTTCCTGGGAAGGGGGGAACGGGATACGCAGTATTTT. It specifies CASSFLGRGERDTQYF.

The rearrangement uses TRBV29-1 and TRBJ1-1; possible D gene TRBD1, 5 bases. Germline V lookup: CDR1 SQVTM, CDR2 ANQGSEA. Trimming stripped 5 bases from V and 6 bases from J, with 13 bases between. CDR3 length equals 12 residues. The CDR3 DNA reads TGCAGCGTTAGGACACAATTAGCTGAAGCTTTCTTT. Encoded protein: CSVRTQLAEAFF.

V usage is TRBV18 and J usage is TRBJ1-6; D perhaps matches TRBD1 (6 bases). The germline V gene has CDR1 KGHSH and CDR2 LQKENI. This CDR3 is 13 amino acids long. Trimming pared 3 bases from V and 7 bases from J, leaving 7 bases between. The CDR3 DNA reads TGTGCCAGCTCACCCGACAGGAATTCACCCCTCCACTTT. Translated: CASSPDRNSPLHF. Supplemented by reference TRBV18 and TRBJ1-6, the full variable domain reads NAGVMQNPRHLVRRRGQEARLRCSPMKGHSHVYWYRQLPEEGLKFMVYLQKENIIDESGMPKERFSAEFPKEGPSILRIQQVVRGDSAAYFCASSPDRNSPLHFGNGTRLTVT.

The sample holds a few counts of this clone. This chain connects TRBV10-2 to TRBJ2-1; D perhaps matches TRBD2 (5 bases). V was pared by 3 bases and J by 8 bases, with 14 bases between. This CDR3 comprises 14 residues. From germline, CDR1 is WSHSY and CDR2 SAAADI. The CDR3 DNA reads TGCGCCAGCAGTGATGTTATGGCGGGCGATGAGCAGTTCTTC. Its translation is CASSDVMAGDEQFF.

A remark on this clone: One end of the junction does not line up with germline, which may come from a read error. The gene calls are TRBV25-1 and TRBJ2-1; 10 positions agree with TRBD1. The CDR3 runs to 15 residues. CDR1 and CDR2 (germline): MGHDK, SYGVNS. The CDR3 loop reads CASSSPGQGTNEQFF. CDR3 bases: TGTGCCAGCAGTTCACCGGGACAGGGGACCAATGAACAGTTCTTC.

This rearrangement joins TRBV29-1 to TRBJ2-3, with D possibly matching TRBD2 (5 bases). Germline V lookup: CDR1 SQVTM, CDR2 ANQGSEA. The CDR3 has 15 amino acids. V shed 4 bases and J shed 0 bases, with 14 bases lying between them. This CDR3 is CSVGPVRTSTDTQYF. In nucleotides, the CDR3 is TGCAGCGTTGGACCCGTCAGGACTAGCACAGATACGCAGTATTTT.

The chain combines TRBV25-1 with TRBJ1-1; possibly TRBD1 for D (5 bases). With 5 bases removed from V and 6 bases from J, the gap between germline ends came to 10 bases. Germline values: CDR1 MGHDK, CDR2 SYGVNS. The CDR3 totals 12 residues. The CDR3, as DNA: TGTGCCAGCAGTCGGGGCTTCCCTGAAGCTTTCTTT. Its translation is CASSRGFPEAFF.

V gene TRBV9 combines with J gene TRBJ1-4, with 8 bases aligning to TRBD1. The CDR3 loop spans 15 amino acids. With V trimmed by 3 bases and J by 7 bases, 8 bases remained unmatched. Germline values: CDR1 SGDLS, CDR2 YYNGEE. The CDR3 bases are TGTGCCAGCAGCGCATCGACAGGGGTGGGTGAAAAACTGTTTTTT. It specifies CASSASTGVGEKLFF.

The rearrangement links TRBV29-1 to TRBJ2-3; TRBD1 matches at 7 bases. Germline V gene sequence: CDR1 SQVTM, CDR2 ANQGSEA. The J segment lost 0 bases and the V segment lost 7 bases, leaving 4 bases of the junction unmatched. CDR3 length: 13 residues. The CDR3 nucleotides read TGCAGCGGGGACAGCGCTAGCACAGATACGCAGTATTTT. Translated: CSGDSASTDTQYF.

V usage is TRBV29-1 and J usage is TRBJ2-1, with D maybe TRBD2 (5 bases). The V end was cut by 4 bases, the J end by 2 bases, with 12 bases between. The CDR3 has 14 amino acids. Germline V gene sequence: CDR1 SQVTM, CDR2 ANQGSEA. The CDR3 nucleotides are TGCAGCGTTGTTCCCCCGGGGACCTACAATGAGCAGTTCTTC. Amino acid sequence: CSVVPPGTYNEQFF.

This clone was seen a handful of times. The chain joins TRBV6-8 to TRBJ2-1, with 8 bases matching TRBD2. The CDR3 extends over 14 amino acids. J lost 7 bases, V lost 5 bases, and 7 bases had no gene match. Germline CDR1 reads MNHGY; CDR2 reads SAAAGT. CDR3: CASSGTSGRNEQFF. CDR3 DNA: TGTGCCAGCAGTGGAACTAGCGGAAGGAATGAGCAGTTCTTC.

This chain uses TRBV19 with TRBJ2-7, with 10 bases matching TRBD1. Trimming removed 5 bases from V and 5 bases from J; junction bases left unmatched: 9. The CDR3 is 15 residues long. Germline V gene lookup returns CDR1 LNHDA and CDR2 SQIVND (reference sequence). CDR3 DNA: TGTGCCAGTAGTGTCCTTGGGACAGGGGCAAACGAGCAGTACTTC. This codes for CASSVLGTGANEQYF. The full variable domain, completed using reference TRBV19 and TRBJ2-7, is DGGITQSPKYLFRKEGQNVTLSCEQNLNHDAMYWYRQDPGQGLRLIYYSQIVNDFQKGDIAEGYSVSREKKESFPLTVTSAQKNPTAFYLCASSVLGTGANEQYFGPGTRLTVT.

This clone has just a few counts. A read error may produce the germline difference seen at one junction end. This chain links TRBV11-3 with TRBJ2-7; a weak D match, TRBD1 (5 bases). Germline V gene sequence: CDR1 SGHNT, CDR2 YENEEA. The CDR3 spans 14 residues. Here the CDR3 DNA reads TGTGCCAGCAGCTTAAGGTGGCAGGGCAACGAGCAGTATTTC. Amino acid sequence: CASSLRWQGNEQYF. The full variable domain, its missing parts supplied by reference TRBV11-3 and TRBJ2-7, is EAGVVQSPRYKIIEKKQPVAFWCNPISGHNTLYWYLQNLGQGPELLIRYENEEAVDDSQLPKDRFSAERLKGVDSTLKIQPAELGDSAVYLCASSLRWQGNEQYFGPGTRLTVT.

The chain employs TRBV16 and TRBJ1-2, with a weak D call TRBD1 (5 bases). Between the trimmed V and J ends, which lost 0 bases and 5 bases, there was a span of 10 bases. Germline assignment: CDR1 KGHSY and CDR2 FQNENV. The CDR3 has 14 residues. Here the CDR3 reads CASSQSGRVYGYTF. The DNA of the CDR3 is TGTGCCAGCAGCCAATCCGGCAGGGTGTATGGCTACACCTTC.

The rearrangement uses TRBV14 and TRBJ2-1; 7 positions agree with TRBD1. The germline gives CDR1 SGHDN, CDR2 FVKESK. This CDR3 has 17 amino acids. J was trimmed by 4 bases and V by 0 bases; bases with no gene match: 9. The CDR3 region is CASSQDRRTGPYNEQFF. The CDR3 DNA reads as TGTGCCAGCAGCCAAGATCGAAGGACAGGACCGTACAATGAGCAGTTCTTC. The whole variable domain, remainder taken from reference TRBV14 and TRBJ2-1, is EAGVTQFPSHSVIEKGQTVTLRCDPISGHDNLYWYRRVMGKEIKFLLHFVKESKQDESGMPNNRFLAERTGGTYSTLKVQPAELEDSGVYFCASSQDRRTGPYNEQFFGPGTRLTVL.

This clone was detected a few times. V and J are TRBV6-8 and TRBJ1-2; D unclear. The V gene's germline CDR1 is MNHGY and CDR2 SAAAGT. V dropped 4 bases and J dropped 0 bases, with 12 bases sitting between them. The CDR3 has 15 residues. The CDR3 loop reads CASSSHRISNYGYTF. The CDR3 DNA sequence: TGTGCCAGCAGTTCCCACAGAATCTCTAACTATGGCTACACCTTC.

In this sample, this clone is medium-sized. The gene calls are TRBV6-8 and TRBJ2-5; 8 nucleotides align to TRBD2. V lost 6 bases to trimming and J lost 2 bases; unmatched junction nucleotides: 8. Germline assignment: CDR1 MNHGY and CDR2 SAAAGT. CDR3 size: 15 residues. Written as DNA, the CDR3 is TGTGCCAGCAGCCCCTTTGGACTAGCTCAAGAGACCCAGTACTTC. Translating it yields CASSPFGLAQETQYF.

In this sample, this clone turned up a few times. This chain uses TRBV6-8 with TRBJ2-3, with a possible D match to TRBD2 (6 bases). Trimming took off 2 bases at V and 2 bases at J, with 14 bases between the two ends. Looked up from germline, CDR1 is MNHGY and CDR2 is SAAAGT. The CDR3 runs 16 residues. CDR3 residues: CASSYRGLHYTDTQYF. As DNA, the CDR3 is TGTGCCAGCAGTTACAGAGGACTACACTACACAGATACGCAGTATTTT.

This chain uses TRBV6-8 with TRBJ2-7; tentatively, D is TRBD2 (6 bases). This CDR3 has 13 amino acids. Germline values: CDR1 MNHGY, CDR2 SAAAGT. V lost 6 bases, J lost 3 bases, and 12 bases lay in between. This CDR3 reads CASSVTRDYEQYF. The CDR3 DNA reads as TGTGCCAGCAGCGTGACTAGAGACTACGAGCAGTACTTC.

This clone was seen only a few times. This chain connects TRBV6-8 to TRBJ1-5; D is possibly TRBD1 (5 bases). The V end lost 5 bases, the J end lost 7 bases, and 12 bases lay between the germline ends. This CDR3 comprises 13 residues. CDR1 is MNHGY and CDR2 is SAAAGT in the germline V gene. The CDR3 loop reads CASSVRDWQPQHF. The CDR3 nucleotides are TGTGCCAGCAGTGTCAGGGATTGGCAGCCCCAGCATTTT.

The rearrangement uses TRBV6-7 and TRBJ1-1; the D gene is possibly TRBD1 (5 bases). TRBV6-7 is an ORF, with its function uncertain. V gave up 6 bases and J gave up 10 bases, with 12 bases separating them. The CDR3 consists of 11 residues. The CDR3 is CASSTGTGAFF. CDR3 coding DNA: TGTGCCAGCAGCACCGGGACGGGAGCTTTCTTT.

By share, this clone counts as medium-sized. This chain joins TRBV4-1 and TRBJ2-7, with 9 positions matching TRBD1. The CDR3 contains 16 residues. The germline gives CDR1 MGHRA, CDR2 YSYEKL. V dropped 0 bases and J dropped 2; count of bases not matched to a gene: 5. The chain's CDR3 is CASSQDSGDRAYEQYF. DNA for the CDR3: TGCGCCAGCAGCCAAGATAGTGGGGACAGGGCCTACGAGCAGTACTTC.

This clone was detected only a few times. The chain has TRBV15 and TRBJ2-5; 9 bases agree with TRBD2. CDR1 and CDR2 (germline): LNHNV, YYDKDF (reference sequence). This CDR3 comprises 16 residues. With V trimmed by 3 bases and J by 1 base, 6 bases remained unmatched. The CDR3 loop reads CATSSDSGGLQETQYF. CDR3 DNA sequence: TGTGCCACCAGCAGTGATAGCGGGGGCCTCCAAGAGACCCAGTACTTC.

The rearrangement links TRBV18 to TRBJ1-4, with D possibly matching TRBD1 (5 bases). The germline CDR1 and CDR2 sequences are KGHSH and LQKENI. The CDR3 consists of 13 residues. The V end lost 3 bases, the J end lost 8 bases, and 10 bases lay between the germline ends. This CDR3 reads CASSPVGDEKLFF. The CDR3, as DNA: TGTGCCAGCTCACCGGTAGGGGACGAAAAACTGTTTTTT. The whole variable domain, remainder taken from reference TRBV18 and TRBJ1-4, is NAGVMQNPRHLVRRRGQEARLRCSPMKGHSHVYWYRQLPEEGLKFMVYLQKENIIDESGMPKERFSAEFPKEGPSILRIQQVVRGDSAAYFCASSPVGDEKLFFGSGTQLSVL.

The rearrangement links TRBV11-3 to TRBJ2-5, with TRBD2 matching 11 bases. Unmatched junction bases numbered 9, after V lost 5 bases and J lost 7 bases. CDR1 is SGHNT and CDR2 is YENEEA in the germline V gene. This CDR3 has 15 residues. The CDR3 spells CASSQISGGAATQYF. CDR3 bases: TGTGCCAGCAGCCAAATTAGCGGGGGGGCCGCGACCCAGTACTTC.

In its sample, this clone is medium-sized. The rearrangement links TRBV9 to TRBJ2-1; 9 bases are a match to TRBD2. The CDR3 is made up of 16 amino acids. The germline CDR1 and CDR2 sequences are SGDLS and YYNGEE. V lost 0 bases and J lost 2; bases outside the gene matches: 3. The CDR3 bases are TGTGCCAGCAGCGTAGGACTAGCGGCAGCCTACAATGAGCAGTTCTTC. It codes for CASSVGLAAAYNEQFF.